This T cell receptor (beta chain) emerged from a study of early T cells in non-severe SARS-CoV-2 infection. Unique molecular identifiers were attached to individual cDNA molecules. TCRdb redid the calling of the 5' RACE reads with MiXCR, one entry per CDR3 protein. Of around 47,000 distinct CDR3 sequences listed, 9.5% to 13% are singletons. Between the trimmed V and J ends, which lost 4 bases and 2 bases, there was a span of 3 bases. The CDR3 consists of 10 residues. In germline, CDR1 is SQVTM, CDR2 ANQGSEA. The source is an adult who was a healthcare worker with PCR-confirmed SARS-CoV-2 infection or an uninfected control (not recorded which). The gene calls are TRBV29-1 and TRBJ2-7; D unresolved. Sequences were obtained from whole blood. Here the CDR3 DNA reads TGCAGCGTTGCCACCTACGAGCAGTACTTC. Its translation is CSVATYEQYF.